What follows are 3 T cell receptor beta chains derived from one specimen sequenced in a study of cytomegalovirus exposure and HLA in healthy donors. Profiled with immunoSEQ multiplex PCR; TCRdb holds only in-frame clones, not every one. Of about 200,000 clones listed, approximately 82% are singletons. The material sequenced was PBMCs. These receptors were obtained from a woman aged 25 to 39 in good health and CMV-seropositive.

The V and J genes are TRBV6-6 and TRBJ2-3, with TRBD2 as a possible D gene (5 bases). CDR3 length: 13 amino acids. The V end lost 6 bases, the J end lost 6 bases, and 13 bases lay between the germline ends. CDR1 and CDR2 from the germline V gene are MNHNY and SVGAGI (reference sequence). CDR3 in amino acids: CASSRRGEDTQYF. Written as DNA, the CDR3 is TGTGCCAGCAGCCGCCGGGGTGAGGATACGCAGTATTTT.

This chain links TRBV18 with TRBJ2-1; 7 bases fit TRBD1. The CDR3 extends over 13 amino acids. J was trimmed by 9 bases and V by 5 bases; bases with no gene match: 7. Germline V CDR1 and CDR2: KGHSH, LQKENI. The DNA for the CDR3 is TGTGCCAGCTCAGACAGGGAGTCGGGTGAGCAGTTCTTC. Its translation is CASSDRESGEQFF.

This chain uses TRBV19 with TRBJ2-2; D is unresolved. There are 13 residues in the CDR3. V lost 9 bases and J 0 bases, leaving 8 bases between the germline ends. Per germline, CDR1 LNHDA and CDR2 SQIVND (reference sequence). DNA of the CDR3: TGTGCCAGCACAAACGCGAACACCGGGGAGCTGTTTTTT. It is translated as CASTNANTGELFF. The full variable domain, rest sourced from reference TRBV19 and TRBJ2-2, is DGGITQSPKYLFRKEGQNVTLSCEQNLNHDAMYWYRQDPGQGLRLIYYSQIVNDFQKGDIAEGYSVSREKKESFPLTVTSAQKNPTAFYLCASTNANTGELFFGEGSRLTVL.